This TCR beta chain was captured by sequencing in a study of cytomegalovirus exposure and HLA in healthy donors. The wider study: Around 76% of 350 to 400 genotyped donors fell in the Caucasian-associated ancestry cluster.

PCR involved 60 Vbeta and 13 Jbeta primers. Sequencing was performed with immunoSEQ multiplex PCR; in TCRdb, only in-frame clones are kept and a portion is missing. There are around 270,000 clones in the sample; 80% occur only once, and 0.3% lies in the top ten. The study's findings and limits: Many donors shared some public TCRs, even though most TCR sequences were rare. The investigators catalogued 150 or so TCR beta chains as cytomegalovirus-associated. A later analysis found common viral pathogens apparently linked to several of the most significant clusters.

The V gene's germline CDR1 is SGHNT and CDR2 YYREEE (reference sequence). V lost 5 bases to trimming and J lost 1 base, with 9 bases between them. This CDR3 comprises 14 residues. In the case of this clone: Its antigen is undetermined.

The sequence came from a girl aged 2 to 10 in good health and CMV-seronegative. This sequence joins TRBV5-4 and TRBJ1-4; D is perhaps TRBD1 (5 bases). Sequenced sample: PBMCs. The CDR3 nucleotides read TGTGCCAGCAGTCGAGGACAAACTAATGAAAAACTGTTTTTT. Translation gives CASSRGQTNEKLFF.